These T cell receptor beta chains were read from a single sample in a study of blood T cell repertoires in COVID-19. Profiling relied on immunoSEQ multiplex PCR, and the TCRdb table lists in-frame clones only, not all of them. Among around 200,000 clones listed, 85% to 90% were seen once. The sequenced sample consisted of peripheral blood. The source is a middle-aged man with active or convalescent COVID-19. Each CDR3 is given with its conserved first and last residue.

TRBJ1-1,TRBV9,CASSNRDDTEAFF
TRBJ2-7,TRBV12-3/TRBV12-4,CAITLSGGYEQYF
TRBJ2-1,TRBV7-2,CASTGMGGSYNEQFF
TRBJ2-7,TRBV29-1,CSVETGGGYEQYF
TRBJ2-7,TRBV30,CAWSVAHEQYF
TRBJ1-4,TRBV6-4,CASSETGGRANEKLFF
TRBJ1-5,TRBV12-3/TRBV12-4,CASSSGQNQPQHF
TRBJ2-5,TRBV5-1,CASSPTSQETQYF
TRBJ2-1,TRBV4-1,CASSRGLASYNEQFF
TRBJ2-1,TRBV2,CASSERDRFVYNEQFF
TRBJ1-4,TRBV7-2,CASSLSQVATNEKLFF
TRBJ1-6,TRBV2,CASAGTGNNSPLHF
TRBJ2-7,TRBV29-1,CSVEGDGSDSPFYEQYF
TRBJ1-4,TRBV6-1,CASSESAGVQTNEKLFF
TRBJ1-4,TRBV19,CASSIANRAATNEKLFF
TRBJ2-6,TRBV4-3,CASSQDMRRGAFSGANVLTF
TRBJ1-3,TRBV11-2,CASSPNPGQRTSGNTIYF
TRBJ2-3,TRBV27,CASTSSAGADTQYF
TRBJ2-5,TRBV5-6,CASSLSTTRRTQYF
TRBJ2-2,TRBV9,CASSVGTTGGAELFF